This T cell receptor (beta chain) stems from a study of PD-L1 blockade in urothelial cancer. As for the study in general: It was in the mid-2010s that patients started atezolizumab at 1,200 mg intravenously every 3 weeks.

Each PCR had synthetic TCR analog templates added to it as a spike-in. TCRdb keeps only in-frame clones here, not all; method: immunoSEQ multiplex PCR. The table includes tens of thousands of clones, approximately 86% detected once. This clone has just one count. No antigen is known for it. Study-wide results and limits: Prediction of better survival came from below-median pretreatment blood TCR clonality.

The sample's time point: peripheral blood 6 weeks after treatment start. All patients carried locally advanced or metastatic urothelial carcinoma. V was trimmed by 0 bases and J by 0 bases, leaving 8 bases between them. Germline CDR1 is MNHNY and CDR2 is SVGAGI (reference sequence). The CDR3 consists of 15 residues. The receptor was derived from a man in his 60s with urothelial cancer. The sequencing used PBMCs, collected around atezolizumab (anti-PD-L1) treatment. The chain links TRBV6-6 to TRBJ1-1; TRBD1 is a possible D gene (5 bases). Here the CDR3 DNA reads TGTGCCAGCAGTTACTCGGGGCCCATGAACACTGAAGCTTTCTTT. It codes for CASSYSGPMNTEAFF.